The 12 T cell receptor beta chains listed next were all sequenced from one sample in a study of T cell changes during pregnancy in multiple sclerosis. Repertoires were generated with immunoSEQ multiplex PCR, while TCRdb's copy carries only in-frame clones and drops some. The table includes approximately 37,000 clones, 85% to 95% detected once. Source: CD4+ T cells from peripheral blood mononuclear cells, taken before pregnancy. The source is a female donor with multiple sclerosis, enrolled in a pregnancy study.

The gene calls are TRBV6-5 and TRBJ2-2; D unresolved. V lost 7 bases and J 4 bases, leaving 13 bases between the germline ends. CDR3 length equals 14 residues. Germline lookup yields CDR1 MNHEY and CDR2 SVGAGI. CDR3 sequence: CASTRQVSTGELFF. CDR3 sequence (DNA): TGTGCCAGCACTCGCCAGGTCTCCACCGGGGAGCTGTTTTTT.

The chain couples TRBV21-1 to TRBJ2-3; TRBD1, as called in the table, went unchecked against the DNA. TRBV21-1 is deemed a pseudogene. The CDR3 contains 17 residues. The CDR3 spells CASRNLRTGPSTDTQYF. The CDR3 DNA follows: TGTGCCAGCAGAAACCTTCGGACAGGGCCTAGCACAGATACGCAGTATTTT.

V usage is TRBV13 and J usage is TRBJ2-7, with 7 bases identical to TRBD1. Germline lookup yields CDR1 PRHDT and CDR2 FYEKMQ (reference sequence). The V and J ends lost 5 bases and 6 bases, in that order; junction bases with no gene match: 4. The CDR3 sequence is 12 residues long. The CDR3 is CASSPGTAEQYF. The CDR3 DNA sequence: TGTGCCAGCAGCCCCGGGACAGCCGAGCAGTACTTC.

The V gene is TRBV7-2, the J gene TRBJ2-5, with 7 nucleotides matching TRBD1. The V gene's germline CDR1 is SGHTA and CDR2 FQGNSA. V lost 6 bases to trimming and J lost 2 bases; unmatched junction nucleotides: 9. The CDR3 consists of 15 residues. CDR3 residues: CASSIKTGLQETQYF. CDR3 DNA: TGTGCCAGCAGTATCAAGACAGGGCTACAAGAGACCCAGTACTTC.

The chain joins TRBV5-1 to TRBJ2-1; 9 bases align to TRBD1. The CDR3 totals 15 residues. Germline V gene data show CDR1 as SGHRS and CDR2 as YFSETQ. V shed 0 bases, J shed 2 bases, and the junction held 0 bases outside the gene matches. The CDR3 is CASSLGQGAYNEQFF. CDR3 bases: TGCGCCAGCAGCTTGGGACAGGGGGCCTACAATGAGCAGTTCTTC.

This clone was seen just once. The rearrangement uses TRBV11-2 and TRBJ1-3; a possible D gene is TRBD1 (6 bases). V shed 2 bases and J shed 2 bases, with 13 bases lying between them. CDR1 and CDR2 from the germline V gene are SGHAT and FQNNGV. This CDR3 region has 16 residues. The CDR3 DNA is TGTGCCAGCAGCTTAATCAGGGGCAGCACTGGAAACACCATATATTTT. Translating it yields CASSLIRGSTGNTIYF.

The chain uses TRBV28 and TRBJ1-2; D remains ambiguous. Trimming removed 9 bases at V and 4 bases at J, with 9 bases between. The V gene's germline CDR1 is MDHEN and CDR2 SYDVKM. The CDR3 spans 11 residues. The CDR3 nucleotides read TGTGCCAGTAGCGACCTCTATGGCTACACCTTC. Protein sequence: CASSDLYGYTF.

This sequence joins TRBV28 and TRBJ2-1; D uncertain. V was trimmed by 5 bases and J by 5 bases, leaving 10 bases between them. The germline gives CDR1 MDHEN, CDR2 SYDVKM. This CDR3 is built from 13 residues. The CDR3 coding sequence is TGTGCCAGCAGTCCGCAGATAAACAATGAGCAGTTCTTC. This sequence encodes CASSPQINNEQFF.

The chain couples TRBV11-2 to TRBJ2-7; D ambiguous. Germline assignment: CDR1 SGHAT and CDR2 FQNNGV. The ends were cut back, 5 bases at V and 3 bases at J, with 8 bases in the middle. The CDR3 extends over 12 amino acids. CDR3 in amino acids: CASSQYNYEQYF. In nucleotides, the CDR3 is TGTGCCAGCAGCCAATACAACTACGAGCAGTACTTC. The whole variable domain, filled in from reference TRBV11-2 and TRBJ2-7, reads EAGVAQSPRYKIIEKRQSVAFWCNPISGHATLYWYQQILGQGPKLLIQFQNNGVVDDSQLPKDRFSAERLKGVDSTLKIQPAKLEDSAVYLCASSQYNYEQYFGPGTRLTVT.

CDR3 bases: TGTGCCTGGAGGCTAACAGGGGCGAGAGAGACCCAGTACTTC. Residues: CAWRLTGARETQYF. The chain recombines TRBV30 with TRBJ2-5, with 7 bases lining up with TRBD1. V was clipped by 3 bases and J by 4 bases; unmatched bases: 8. Germline assignment: CDR1 GTSNPN and CDR2 SVGIG (reference sequence). This CDR3 is built from 14 residues.

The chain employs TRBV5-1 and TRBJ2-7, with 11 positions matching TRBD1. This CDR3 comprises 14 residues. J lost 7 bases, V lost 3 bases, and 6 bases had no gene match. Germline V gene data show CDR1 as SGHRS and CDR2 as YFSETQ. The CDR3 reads CASSSGQGAREQYF. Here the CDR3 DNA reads TGCGCCAGCAGCTCAGGACAGGGGGCGCGGGAGCAGTACTTC.

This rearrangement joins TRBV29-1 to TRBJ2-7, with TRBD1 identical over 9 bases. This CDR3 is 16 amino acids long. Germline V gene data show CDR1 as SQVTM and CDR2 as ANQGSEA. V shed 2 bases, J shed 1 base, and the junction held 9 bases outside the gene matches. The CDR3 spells CSVERGADRGSYEQYF. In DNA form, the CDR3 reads TGCAGCGTTGAACGGGGGGCGGACAGGGGTTCCTACGAGCAGTACTTC.